A single TCR beta chain is shown here with its context. The data belong to a study of blood T cell repertoires in COVID-19. About the research overall: COVID-19 samples from acute and convalescent phases originated in the United States, Italy and Spain. T cells, B-cell-depleted T cells, or PBMCs provided the cDNA or gDNA that served as material.

Germline CDR1 and CDR2: SQVTM and ANQGSEA. The CDR3 consists of 15 residues. Trimming shortened V by 3 bases and J by 3 bases, and 18 bases separated the two germline ends. How the authors handled the data: Amplifying reference gene primers gave estimates of nucleated cell counts. The repertoire was sequenced with immunoSEQ multiplex PCR; TCRdb's copy has only in-frame clones and lacks some. V and J calls and clone size are as listed in that table; D and trimming were resolved from the DNA. The profile shows just over 650,000 clones, 90% of them singletons. The origin of this receptor is a woman aged 18-29 years with acute or convalescent COVID-19. Sequencing was done on a sample of peripheral blood. This chain links TRBV29-1 with TRBJ2-7; maybe TRBD2 (7 bases). The CDR3 region is CSVDGGGGPLYEQYF. DNA of the CDR3: TGCAGCGTTGACGGCGGCGGGGGCCCCCTCTACGAGCAGTACTTC.